The 18 T cell receptor beta chains below come from one sample, sequenced in a study of CD8 T cells in ankylosing spondylitis. From the 5' RACE reads, TCRdb called clonotypes with MiXCR, one entry per CDR3 protein. Counted here are approximately 340,000 distinct CDR3 sequences, 14% to 15% occurring once; the ten biggest clones make up roughly 1.1%. Sequenced material: blood, either unsorted or a sorted T cell fraction (not recorded which). The source is a male donor with ankylosing spondylitis or in good health (not recorded which).

The J gene is TRBJ1-1, the V gene TRBV5-1; the D gene is possibly TRBD1 (5 bases). Looked up from germline, CDR1 is SGHRS and CDR2 is YFSETQ. The CDR3 is 14 residues long. With 4 bases removed from V and 5 bases from J, the gap between germline ends came to 15 bases. CDR3 sequence (DNA): TGCGCCAGCAGCCCCACGGGGCCAGGTACTGAAGCTTTCTTT. Translated: CASSPTGPGTEAFF.

In its sample, this clonotype was seen many times. The chain joins TRBV4-1 to TRBJ2-3; weak D call: TRBD1 (5 bases). The CDR3 consists of 14 residues. Trimming removed 7 bases from V and 6 bases from J, with 17 bases in between. Germline V CDR1 and CDR2: MGHRA, YSYEKL. The CDR3 nucleotides read TGCGCCAGCACCTACAGGCCCGCAGAGGATACGCAGTATTTT. Residues: CASTYRPAEDTQYF.

This clonotype was seen repeatedly, ten times or more. The J gene is TRBJ1-1, the V gene TRBV29-1, with D hard to call. Germline lookup yields CDR1 SQVTM and CDR2 ANQGSEA. The V end lost 8 bases, the J end lost 3 bases, and 13 bases lay between the germline ends. The CDR3 totals 12 residues. The CDR3 region has the DNA TGCAGCACACAAGAGGGAGACACTGAAGCTTTCTTT. It codes for CSTQEGDTEAFF.

This clonotype has only a few counts. The chain couples TRBV7-8 to TRBJ2-3; TRBD1 is a possible D gene (5 bases). CDR3 length: 14 residues. Germline V gene lookup returns CDR1 SGHVS and CDR2 FQNEAQ. Between the trimmed V and J ends, which lost 4 bases and 10 bases, there was a span of 18 bases. CDR3 in amino acids: CASSYTSTAPSQYF. In nucleotides, the CDR3 is TGTGCCAGCAGCTACACATCGACAGCCCCTTCGCAGTATTTT.

This chain uses TRBV5-4 with TRBJ2-3, with 10 nucleotides matching TRBD2. V shed 3 bases, J shed 3 bases, and the junction held 7 bases outside the gene matches. The CDR3 totals 16 residues. Germline lookup yields CDR1 SGHNT and CDR2 YYREEE (reference sequence). For the CDR3, the DNA is TGTGCCAGCAGCTCGCTAATAGCGGGAGGAACAGATACGCAGTATTTT. Translated: CASSSLIAGGTDTQYF.

This clonotype was detected a few times. The V and J genes are TRBV2 and TRBJ1-1; D gene uncertain. CDR1 and CDR2 (germline): SNHLY, FYNNEI. Deletions cut 0 bases from V and 1 base from J, with 12 bases between. The CDR3 totals 16 residues. The CDR3 loop reads CASSEARAAGNTEAFF. The CDR3 coding sequence is TGTGCCAGCAGTGAAGCGCGGGCAGCGGGGAACACTGAAGCTTTCTTT. Complete variable domain (other parts from reference TRBV2 and TRBJ1-1): EPEVTQTPSHQVTQMGQEVILRCVPISNHLYFYWYRQILGQKVEFLVSFYNNEISEKSEIFDDQFSVERPDGSNFTLKIRSTKLEDSAMYFCASSEARAAGNTEAFFGQGTRLTVV.

This clonotype was picked up a small number of times. The V and J genes are TRBV3-1 and TRBJ1-1; 9 bases are a match to TRBD1. With 2 bases clipped from V and 6 bases from J, the junction kept 4 bases outside the gene matches. The CDR3 contains 14 residues. Germline CDR1 LGHDT, CDR2 YNNKEL (reference sequence). The CDR3 loop reads CASSQHGTGPEAFF. The CDR3, as DNA: TGTGCCAGCAGCCAACACGGGACAGGGCCTGAAGCTTTCTTT.

The V gene is TRBV3-1, the J gene TRBJ1-3; D remains ambiguous. The CDR3 has 15 residues. Germline CDR1 is LGHDT and CDR2 is YNNKEL (reference sequence). The germline V and J ends were trimmed by 10 bases and 0 bases, with 16 bases remaining between them. This chain's CDR3 is CATEDGPLSGNTIYF. CDR3 bases: TGTGCCACCGAGGACGGGCCCCTCTCTGGAAACACCATATATTTT.

The rearrangement joins TRBV20-1 to TRBJ2-1; 8 bases are a match to TRBD2. There are 13 residues in the CDR3. The trim removed 5 bases at V and 8 bases at J, leaving 8 bases unmatched. Germline V gene lookup returns CDR1 DFQATT and CDR2 SNEGSKA (reference sequence). CDR3 in DNA: TGCAGTGCTCCACGGACTAGCTGGGATGAGCAGTTCTTC. This gives the protein CSAPRTSWDEQFF.

The sample holds many counts of this clonotype. CDR3 sequence: CASSLGQEEKLFF. CDR3 coding DNA: TGCGCCAGCAGCTTGGGACAGGAGGAAAAACTGTTTTTT. This chain connects TRBV5-1 to TRBJ1-4; D perhaps matches TRBD1 (6 bases). Germline values: CDR1 SGHRS, CDR2 YFSETQ. Trimming stripped 0 bases from V and 8 bases from J, with 8 bases between. The CDR3 totals 13 residues. Combining the CDR3 with reference TRBV5-1 and TRBJ1-4 gives the whole variable domain KAGVTQTPRYLIKTRGQQVTLSCSPISGHRSVSWYQQTPGQGLQFLFEYFSETQRNKGNFPGRFSGRQFSNSRSEMNVSTLELGDSALYLCASSLGQEEKLFFGSGTQLSVL.

This clonotype was counted ten times or more. This rearrangement joins TRBV29-1 to TRBJ1-1; no clear D gene. This CDR3 region has 12 residues. CDR1 is SQVTM and CDR2 is ANQGSEA in the germline V gene. The V and J ends lost 3 bases and 2 bases respectively, with 7 bases between them. Here the CDR3 reads CSVEQENTEAFF. The CDR3 nucleotides are TGCAGCGTTGAGCAGGAAAACACTGAAGCTTTCTTT.

This clonotype was seen only a few times. The chain joins TRBV3-1 to TRBJ1-2, with TRBD1 as a possible D gene (6 bases). The V gene's germline CDR1 is LGHDT and CDR2 YNNKEL (reference sequence). V shed 4 bases and J shed 6 bases, with 18 bases lying between them. CDR3 length: 15 amino acids. Written as DNA, the CDR3 is TGTGCCAGCAGCCTACGAACAGGGAAGGTGCATGGCTACACCTTC. Translated, it gives CASSLRTGKVHGYTF.

V is TRBV2 and J is TRBJ2-5, with a possible D match to TRBD2 (6 bases). CDR3 size: 12 residues. Per germline, CDR1 SNHLY and CDR2 FYNNEI. Trimming pared 7 bases from V and 2 bases from J, leaving 8 bases between. CDR3 nucleotide sequence: TGTGCCAGCACCGGACTACAAGAGACCCAGTACTTC. Translated, it gives CASTGLQETQYF.

This clonotype was picked up many times. CDR3 loop: CASSLYGTGMAGELFF. CDR3 coding DNA: TGTGCCAGCAGTTTATATGGGACAGGGATGGCCGGGGAGCTGTTTTTT. The gene calls are TRBV12-3 or TRBV12-4 and TRBJ2-2, with 9 bases matching TRBD1. The V segment lost 2 bases and the J segment 6 bases; nucleotides outside the gene matches: 7. The CDR3 is 16 amino acids.

The genes are TRBV15 and TRBJ2-7; possible D gene TRBD1, 6 bases. The CDR3 spans 15 residues. Trimming shortened V by 0 bases and J by 3 bases, and 12 bases separated the two germline ends. Germline V gene sequence: CDR1 LNHNV, CDR2 YYDKDF (reference sequence). CDR3 sequence (DNA): TGTGCCACCAGCAGAGATCGGCAGGGGTTCTACGAGCAGTACTTC. It specifies CATSRDRQGFYEQYF.

At least ten counts were recorded for this clonotype. This rearrangement joins TRBV3-1 to TRBJ2-7, with D perhaps matching TRBD1 (5 bases). V was shortened by 0 bases and J by 1 base, with 10 bases between the two germline ends. The CDR3 has 15 residues. Per the germline V gene, CDR1 is LGHDT and CDR2 is YNNKEL (reference sequence). CDR3 DNA sequence: TGTGCCAGCAGCCAAGAATTAACAGGATCCTACGAGCAGTACTTC. Amino acid sequence: CASSQELTGSYEQYF.

This clonotype turned up a few times. The chain joins TRBV6-5 to TRBJ2-3; tentatively, D is TRBD2 (6 bases). V was shortened by 0 bases and J by 6 bases, with 16 bases between the two germline ends. Germline CDR1 reads MNHEY; CDR2 reads SVGAGI. This CDR3 comprises 16 residues. CDR3 DNA sequence: TGTGCCAGCAGTTACTCGACGGTAGGGCGGGGTGATACGCAGTATTTT. It codes for CASSYSTVGRGDTQYF.

There are a few counts of this clonotype. This chain connects TRBV27 to TRBJ2-5; 14 bases match TRBD2. CDR3 length: 18 residues. CDR1 MNHEY and CDR2 SMNVEV come from the germline V gene (reference sequence). The ends lost 0 bases at V and 2 bases at J; junction bases unmatched: 5. CDR3 sequence (DNA): TGTGCCAGCAGTTTATCTAGGACTAGCGGGGGGCGACAAGAGACCCAGTACTTC. Translation: CASSLSRTSGGRQETQYF.